These 26 T cell receptor beta chains were sequenced from one sample in a study of human T cells and chemical hapten exposure. TCRdb re-analysed the RACE reads in MiXCR, keeping a single row per CDR3 protein. The data hold about 49,000 distinct CDR3 sequences, with around 9.3% observed a single time. Time point: patch test 1, 2 weeks after DPC sensitization. Specified treatment: therapeutic diphenylcyclopropenone sensitization with weekly scalp DPC. The sample in question was whole blood, obtained in connection with sensitization to the hapten diphenylcyclopropenone (DPC). The receptors here all came from a woman in her forties or fifties with alopecia areata. Some clones in this sample may be carry-over from other donors' samples.

A few counts support this clonotype. The V call is TRBV6-5, the J call TRBJ2-5, with TRBD1 identical over 7 bases. With V trimmed by 0 bases and J by 6 bases, 16 bases remained unmatched. Germline-derived CDR1 and CDR2 are MNHEY and SVGAGI. CDR3 size: 18 residues. The CDR3 spells CASSYSMAGGMRHQTQYF. In DNA, the CDR3 is TGTGCCAGCAGTTACTCGATGGCAGGGGGTATGCGACATCAGACCCAGTACTTC.

This chain joins TRBV30 and TRBJ2-4; D uncertain. Trimming took off 8 bases at V and 0 bases at J, with 14 bases between the two ends. Looked up from germline, CDR1 is GTSNPN and CDR2 is SVGIG (reference sequence). The CDR3 loop spans 14 amino acids. CDR3 sequence reads: CALRPTEAKNIQYF. CDR3 bases: TGTGCCCTGAGGCCCACAGAAGCCAAAAACATTCAGTACTTC.

The chain couples TRBV6-5 to TRBJ2-1; 7 bases are a match to TRBD1. Germline loops: CDR1 MNHEY, CDR2 SVGAGI. This CDR3 contains 15 residues. V shed 5 bases and J 2 bases; nucleotides not matched to a gene: 6. DNA for the CDR3: TGTGCCAGCAGTCCGGACAGGTCGACCTACAATGAGCAGTTCTTC. It translates to CASSPDRSTYNEQFF.

This clonotype was counted only a few times. The chain carries TRBV7-2 and TRBJ2-7; 8 nucleotides align to TRBD2. The CDR3 spans 15 residues. Germline V gene sequence: CDR1 SGHTA, CDR2 FQGNSA. V dropped 5 bases and J dropped 4; count of bases not matched to a gene: 10. This chain's CDR3 is CASSPAGRAKYEQYF. DNA of the CDR3: TGTGCCAGCAGCCCTGCCGGGAGGGCCAAGTACGAGCAGTACTTC.

A single count supports this clonotype. The chain has TRBV29-1 and TRBJ2-2; D is perhaps TRBD2 (6 bases). V was trimmed by 6 bases and J by 0 bases, leaving 14 bases between them. Germline assignment: CDR1 SQVTM and CDR2 ANQGSEA. This CDR3 contains 15 residues. The CDR3 region has the DNA TGCAGCGTCCCCAGGGAGGCACCGAACACCGGGGAGCTGTTTTTT. This translates into CSVPREAPNTGELFF.

Remarks on this clonotype: This clone may be a read error of a much larger clone one base away. The chain links TRBV11-2 to TRBJ2-7, with D possibly being TRBD2 (5 bases). Trimming cost V 1 base and J 2 bases, with 15 bases left between them. Germline V lookup: CDR1 SGHAT, CDR2 FQNNGV. This CDR3 spans 16 amino acids. CDR3 DNA: TGTGCCAGCAGCTTAGTGCGGACGGGGTTGCCCTACGAGCAGTACTTC. Amino acid sequence: CASSLVRTGLPYEQYF.

This chain links TRBV5-1 with TRBJ2-1; a weak D match, TRBD1 (6 bases). With 4 bases removed from V and 2 bases from J, the gap between germline ends came to 13 bases. Germline assignment: CDR1 SGHRS and CDR2 YFSETQ. The CDR3 covers 15 residues. This CDR3 is CASSQGLSTYNEQFF. As DNA, the CDR3 is TGCGCCAGCAGCCAGGGGTTGAGCACCTACAATGAGCAGTTCTTC.

The chain carries TRBV5-1 and TRBJ1-5; D gene uncertain. This CDR3 is built from 15 residues. Germline CDR1 and CDR2: SGHRS and YFSETQ. The V and J ends lost 0 bases and 0 bases respectively, with 7 bases between them. In nucleotides, the CDR3 is TGCGCCAGCAGCTTGGCGCCAGCTAGCAATCAGCCCCAGCATTTT. Its translation is CASSLAPASNQPQHF.

This clonotype appeared many times. The chain uses TRBV29-1 and TRBJ2-7, with 13 bases fitting TRBD2. Unmatched junction bases numbered 8, after V lost 5 bases and J lost 7 bases. The CDR3 runs to 14 residues. CDR1 and CDR2 (germline): SQVTM, ANQGSEA. The CDR3 DNA sequence: TGCAGCGTTCGACGGACTAGCGGGAGAGGAGAGCAGTACTTC. Its protein is CSVRRTSGRGEQYF.

A few counts support this clonotype. The chain employs TRBV7-2 and TRBJ2-3; TRBD1 is a possible D gene (6 bases). The CDR3 is 14 amino acids. V was cut by 4 bases and J by 2 bases, with 10 bases left in between. Germline V gene data show CDR1 as SGHTA and CDR2 as FQGNSA. CDR3 loop: CASSSGTLTDTQYF. The CDR3 DNA is TGTGCCAGCAGCTCGGGGACACTCACAGATACGCAGTATTTT.

The chain employs TRBV7-2 and TRBJ2-5; D possibly matches TRBD1 or TRBD2 (5 bases each). The V end lost 7 bases, the J end lost 4 bases, and 13 bases lay between the germline ends. This CDR3 is 13 amino acids long. Germline loops: CDR1 SGHTA, CDR2 FQGNSA. DNA of the CDR3: TGTGCCAGCACCGGGCCCGGGACAGAGACCCAGTACTTC. Its translation: CASTGPGTETQYF.

This sequence joins TRBV6-5 and TRBJ2-5; D might be TRBD1 (6 bases). V shed 6 bases and J shed 5 bases, with 13 bases lying between them. The germline V gene has CDR1 MNHEY and CDR2 SVGAGI. The CDR3 has 13 amino acids. CDR3 sequence reads: CASRRDIGETQYF. Written as DNA, the CDR3 is TGTGCCAGCAGACGGGACATCGGGGAGACCCAGTACTTC.

This clonotype was seen many times. This chain links TRBV19 with TRBJ2-1; 7 bases are a match to TRBD2. This CDR3 has 15 residues. Germline V gene sequence: CDR1 LNHDA, CDR2 SQIVND (reference sequence). Trimming took 3 bases from V and 5 from J; bases not matched to a gene: 7. CDR3 sequence (DNA): TGTGCCAGTAGTATGGGAGGGGCGATGGACAATGAGCAGTTCTTC. It codes for CASSMGGAMDNEQFF.

V is TRBV30 and J is TRBJ2-1; D remains unclear. V lost 3 bases to trimming and J lost 9 bases, with 9 bases between them. Per germline, CDR1 GTSNPN and CDR2 SVGIG (reference sequence). The length of the CDR3 is 11 residues. The CDR3 region has the DNA TGTGCCTGGAGCACTGGAATTGAGCAGTTCTTC. It codes for CAWSTGIEQFF. The whole variable domain, filled in from reference TRBV30 and TRBJ2-1, reads SQTIHQWPATLVQPVGSPLSLECTVEGTSNPNLYWYRQAAGRGLQLLFYSVGIGQISSEVPQNLSASRPQDRQFILSSKKLLLSDSGFYLCAWSTGIEQFFGPGTRLTVL.

This clonotype was seen many times. The chain is built from TRBV20-1 and TRBJ2-7; 7 bases are shared with TRBD1. The V segment lost 1 base and the J segment 5 bases; nucleotides outside the gene matches: 8. Germline V CDR1 and CDR2: DFQATT, SNEGSKA (reference sequence). The CDR3 has 14 amino acids. CDR3 bases: TGCAGTGCTAGAGTGGCAGGGGGTGTAGACGAGCAGTACTTC. This encodes CSARVAGGVDEQYF.

The CDR3 region is CSVDQGLDYGYTF. The DNA for the CDR3 is TGCAGCGTTGATCAGGGTTTGGACTATGGCTACACCTTC. V usage is TRBV29-1 and J usage is TRBJ1-2; maybe TRBD1 (5 bases). The CDR3 covers 13 residues. CDR1 is SQVTM, CDR2 ANQGSEA, per germline. Trimming removed 3 bases at V and 3 bases at J, with 11 bases between.

This clonotype was found a few times. The CDR3 region has the DNA TGTGCCAGCAGTTACGCCGGCAGACTGAACACTGAAGCTTTCTTT. This translates into CASSYAGRLNTEAFF. The V and J genes are TRBV6-2 or TRBV6-3 and TRBJ1-1; D is uncertain. This CDR3 comprises 15 residues. With 2 bases removed from V and 0 bases from J, the gap between germline ends came to 10 bases. The V gene's germline CDR1 is MNHEY and CDR2 SVGEGT.

The chain carries TRBV2 and TRBJ2-4, with D perhaps TRBD1 (6 bases). V lost 6 bases and J 11 bases, leaving 11 bases between the germline ends. The CDR3 contains 11 residues. Germline V lookup: CDR1 SNHLY, CDR2 FYNNEI. The CDR3 loop is CASRWTVFQYF. In DNA form, the CDR3 reads TGTGCCAGCAGGTGGACAGTTTTTCAGTACTTC. The full variable domain, its missing parts supplied by reference TRBV2 and TRBJ2-4, is EPEVTQTPSHQVTQMGQEVILRCVPISNHLYFYWYRQILGQKVEFLVSFYNNEISEKSEIFDDQFSVERPDGSNFTLKIRSTKLEDSAMYFCASRWTVFQYFGAGTRLSVL.

This clonotype came up many times. This chain links TRBV20-1 with TRBJ2-7; 10 bases fit TRBD2. V shed 6 bases, J shed 3 bases, and the junction held 5 bases outside the gene matches. This CDR3 contains 13 residues. The germline V gene has CDR1 DFQATT and CDR2 SNEGSKA (reference sequence). CDR3 residues: CSASGTSDYEQYF. The DNA for the CDR3 is TGCAGTGCAAGCGGGACTAGCGACTACGAGCAGTACTTC.

As concerns this clonotype: A much larger clone differs by one base, so this may be a read error. The chain employs TRBV30 and TRBJ2-5; D is perhaps TRBD1 (5 bases). The closer fit of TRBJ2-1 to the DNA end suggests the J call may be wrong. Germline lookup yields CDR1 GTSNPN and CDR2 SVGIG (reference sequence). The CDR3 is 12 amino acids. The DNA for the CDR3 is TGTGCCTGGAGTGGACAGCTGAAGACCCAGTTCTTC. Translation: CAWSGQLKTQFF.

This clonotype has more than one count but fewer than ten. The chain has TRBV7-2 and TRBJ1-2; no definite D call. The V end lost 7 bases, the J end lost 1 base, and 16 bases lay between the germline ends. Germline CDR1 reads SGHTA; CDR2 reads FQGNSA. CDR3 size: 15 residues. DNA of the CDR3: TGTGCCAGCACCCATAGGTCGATCGTTAACTATGGCTACACCTTC. Residues: CASTHRSIVNYGYTF.

The table lists this clonotype with a count of one. The chain combines TRBV2 with TRBJ1-2; no reliable D call. Germline V gene data show CDR1 as SNHLY and CDR2 as FYNNEI. This CDR3 is 14 amino acids long. Trimming left V 6 bases short and J 5 bases short, with 16 bases between. CDR3 sequence reads: CASSRTEVMYGYTF. The CDR3 DNA reads as TGTGCCAGCAGCCGTACGGAGGTTATGTATGGCTACACCTTC.

At least ten counts were recorded for this clonotype. The chain joins TRBV5-1 to TRBJ1-1; D not certain. Germline V gene lookup returns CDR1 SGHRS and CDR2 YFSETQ. CDR3 length: 13 amino acids. Trimming left V 4 bases short and J 1 base short, with 8 bases between. DNA for the CDR3: TGCGCCAGCAGCCCCGTGAGGAACACTGAAGCTTTCTTT. Residues: CASSPVRNTEAFF.

This clonotype has at least ten counts. V gene TRBV15 combines with J gene TRBJ2-4; weak D call: TRBD1 (6 bases). The CDR3 runs 15 residues. V was clipped by 9 bases and J by 4 bases, with 19 bases between them. Germline V CDR1 and CDR2: LNHNV, YYDKDF (reference sequence). The CDR3 DNA reads TGTGCCACGGAACCGACAGGCTTTCTTAAAAACATTCAGTACTTC. It yields the protein CATEPTGFLKNIQYF. The variable domain in full, with the rest retrieved from reference TRBV15 and TRBJ2-4, is DAMVIQNPRYQVTQFGKPVTLSCSQTLNHNVMYWYQQKSSQAPKLLFHYYDKDFNNEADTPDNFQSRRPNTSFCFLDIRSPGLGDTAMYLCATEPTGFLKNIQYFGAGTRLSVL.

In this sample, this clonotype turned up many times. This chain joins TRBV20-1 and TRBJ2-3; a possible D gene is TRBD2 (6 bases). The V end was cut by 6 bases, the J end by 3 bases, with 19 bases between. Germline loops: CDR1 DFQATT, CDR2 SNEGSKA (reference sequence). The CDR3 totals 15 residues. In DNA, the CDR3 is TGCAGTGCAGTGGTGGACTATCAGAATACAGATACGCAGTATTTT. Encoded protein: CSAVVDYQNTDTQYF.

This clonotype was counted ten times or more. This chain uses TRBV28 with TRBJ2-5, with 8 bases identical to TRBD2. Germline V gives CDR1 MDHEN, CDR2 SYDVKM. Losses at the gene ends were 3 bases for V and 6 bases for J; bases not matched to a gene: 9. The CDR3 sequence is 15 residues long. Here the CDR3 reads CASSFRRAGVKTQYF. The DNA for the CDR3 is TGTGCCAGCAGTTTCCGGAGAGCGGGAGTAAAGACCCAGTACTTC.